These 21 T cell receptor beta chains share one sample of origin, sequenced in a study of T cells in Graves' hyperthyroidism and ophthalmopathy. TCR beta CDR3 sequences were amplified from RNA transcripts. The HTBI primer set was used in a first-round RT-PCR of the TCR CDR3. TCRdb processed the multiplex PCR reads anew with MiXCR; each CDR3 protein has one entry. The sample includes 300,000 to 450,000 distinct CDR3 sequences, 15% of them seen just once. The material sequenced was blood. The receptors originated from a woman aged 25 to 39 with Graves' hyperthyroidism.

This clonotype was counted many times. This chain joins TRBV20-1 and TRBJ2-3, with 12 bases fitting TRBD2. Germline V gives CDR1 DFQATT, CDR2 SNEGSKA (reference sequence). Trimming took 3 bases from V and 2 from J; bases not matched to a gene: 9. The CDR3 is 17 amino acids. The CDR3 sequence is CSASFATSGRPTDTQYF. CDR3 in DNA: TGCAGTGCTAGCTTCGCGACTAGCGGGAGACCCACAGATACGCAGTATTTT.

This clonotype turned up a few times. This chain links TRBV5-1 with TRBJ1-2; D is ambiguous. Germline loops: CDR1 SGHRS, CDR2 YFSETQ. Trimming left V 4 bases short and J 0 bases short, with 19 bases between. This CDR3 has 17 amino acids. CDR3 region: CASSLRLIGYSNYGYTF. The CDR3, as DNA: TGCGCCAGCAGCCTAAGGTTGATCGGGTACTCTAACTATGGCTACACCTTC.

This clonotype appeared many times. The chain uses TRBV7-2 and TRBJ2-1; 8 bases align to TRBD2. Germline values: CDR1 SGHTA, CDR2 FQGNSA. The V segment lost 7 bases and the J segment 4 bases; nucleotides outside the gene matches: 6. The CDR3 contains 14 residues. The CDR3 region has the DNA TGTGCCAGCAACCCCTCTAGCGGGTACAATGAGCAGTTCTTC. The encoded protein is CASNPSSGYNEQFF.

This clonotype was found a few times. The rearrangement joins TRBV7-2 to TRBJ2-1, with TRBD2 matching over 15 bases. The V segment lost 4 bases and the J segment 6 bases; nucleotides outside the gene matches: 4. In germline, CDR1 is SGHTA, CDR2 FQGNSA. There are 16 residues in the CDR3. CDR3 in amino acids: CASSSRTSGRANEQFF. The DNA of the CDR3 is TGTGCCAGCAGCTCGCGGACTAGCGGGAGGGCCAATGAGCAGTTCTTC.

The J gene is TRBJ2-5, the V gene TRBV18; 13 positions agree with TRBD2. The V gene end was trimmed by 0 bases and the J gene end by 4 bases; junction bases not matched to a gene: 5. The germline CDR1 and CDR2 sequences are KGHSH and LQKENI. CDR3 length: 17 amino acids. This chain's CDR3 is CASSPPTGLAGLETQYF. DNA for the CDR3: TGTGCCAGCTCACCACCGACGGGACTAGCGGGATTAGAGACCCAGTACTTC.

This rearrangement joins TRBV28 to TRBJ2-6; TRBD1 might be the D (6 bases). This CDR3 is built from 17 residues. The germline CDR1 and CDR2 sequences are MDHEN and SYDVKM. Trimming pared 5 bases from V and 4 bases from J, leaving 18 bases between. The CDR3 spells CASSRRQTGTGANVLTF. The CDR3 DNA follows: TGTGCCAGCAGTCGCCGCCAAACAGGGACCGGGGCCAACGTCCTGACTTTC.

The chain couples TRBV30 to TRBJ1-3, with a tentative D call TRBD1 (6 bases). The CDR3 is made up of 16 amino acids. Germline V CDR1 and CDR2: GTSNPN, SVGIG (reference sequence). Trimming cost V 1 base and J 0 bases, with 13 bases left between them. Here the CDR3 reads CAWSGRGSSSGNTIYF. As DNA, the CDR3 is TGTGCCTGGAGTGGCAGGGGCTCAAGCTCTGGAAACACCATATATTTT.

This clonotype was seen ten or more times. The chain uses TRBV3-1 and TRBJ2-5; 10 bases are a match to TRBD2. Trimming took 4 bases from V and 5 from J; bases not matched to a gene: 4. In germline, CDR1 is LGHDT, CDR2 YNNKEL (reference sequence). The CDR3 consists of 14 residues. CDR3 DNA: TGTGCCAGCAGCCCTAGCGGGAGTGGGGAGACCCAGTACTTC. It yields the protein CASSPSGSGETQYF.

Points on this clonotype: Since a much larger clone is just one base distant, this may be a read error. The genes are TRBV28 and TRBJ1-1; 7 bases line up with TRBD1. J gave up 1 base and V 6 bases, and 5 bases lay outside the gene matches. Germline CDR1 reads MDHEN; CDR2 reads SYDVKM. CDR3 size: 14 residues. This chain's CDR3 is CASRKGQRNTEAFF. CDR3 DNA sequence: TGTGCCAGCAGAAAGGGACAGAGGAACACTGAAGCTTTCTTT. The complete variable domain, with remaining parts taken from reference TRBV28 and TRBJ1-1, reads DVKVTQSSRYLVKRTGEKVFLECVQDMDHENMFWYRQDPGLGLRLIYFSYDVKMKEKGDIPEGYSVSREKKERFSLILESASTNQTSMYLCASRKGQRNTEAFFGQGTRLTVV.

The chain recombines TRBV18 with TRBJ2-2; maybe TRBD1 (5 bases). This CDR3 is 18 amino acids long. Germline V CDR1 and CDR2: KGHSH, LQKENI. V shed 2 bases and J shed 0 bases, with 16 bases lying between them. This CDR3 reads CASSPGYLKGSNTGELFF. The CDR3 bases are TGTGCCAGCTCACCAGGGTACTTGAAGGGGTCGAACACCGGGGAGCTGTTTTTT.

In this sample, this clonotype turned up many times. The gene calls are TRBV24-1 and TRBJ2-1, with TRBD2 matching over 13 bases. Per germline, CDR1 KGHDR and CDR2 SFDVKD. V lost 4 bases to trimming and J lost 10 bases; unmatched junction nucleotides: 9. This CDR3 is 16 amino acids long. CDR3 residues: CATSDPGTSGTSEQFF. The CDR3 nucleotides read TGTGCCACCAGTGACCCCGGGACTAGCGGGACATCCGAGCAGTTCTTC.

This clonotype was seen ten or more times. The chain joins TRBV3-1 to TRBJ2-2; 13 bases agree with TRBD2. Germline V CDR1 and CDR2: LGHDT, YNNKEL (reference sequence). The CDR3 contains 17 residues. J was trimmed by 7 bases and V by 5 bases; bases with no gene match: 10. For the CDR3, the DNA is TGTGCCAGCAGCAGACGACTAGCGGGAGGTTTCGACGGGGAGCTGTTTTTT. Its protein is CASSRRLAGGFDGELFF.

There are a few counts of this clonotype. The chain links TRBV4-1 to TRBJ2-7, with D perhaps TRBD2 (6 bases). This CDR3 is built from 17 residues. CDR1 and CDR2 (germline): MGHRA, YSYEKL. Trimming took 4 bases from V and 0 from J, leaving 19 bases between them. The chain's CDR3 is CASSRHWGDVVSYEQYF. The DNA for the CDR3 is TGCGCCAGCAGCCGCCACTGGGGGGATGTCGTCTCCTACGAGCAGTACTTC.

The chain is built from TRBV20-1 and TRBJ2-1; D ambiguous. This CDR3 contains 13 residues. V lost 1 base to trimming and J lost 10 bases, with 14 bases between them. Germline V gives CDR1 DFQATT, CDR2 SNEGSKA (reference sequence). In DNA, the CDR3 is TGCAGTGCTAGAGCCCCGGTAAAGGAGGAGCAGTTCTTC. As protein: CSARAPVKEEQFF.

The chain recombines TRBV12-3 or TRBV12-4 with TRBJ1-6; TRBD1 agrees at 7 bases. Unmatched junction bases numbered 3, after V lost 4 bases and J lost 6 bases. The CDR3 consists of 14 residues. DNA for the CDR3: TGTGCCAGCAGTTGGGACAGCGGTAATTCACCCCTCCACTTT. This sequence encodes CASSWDSGNSPLHF.

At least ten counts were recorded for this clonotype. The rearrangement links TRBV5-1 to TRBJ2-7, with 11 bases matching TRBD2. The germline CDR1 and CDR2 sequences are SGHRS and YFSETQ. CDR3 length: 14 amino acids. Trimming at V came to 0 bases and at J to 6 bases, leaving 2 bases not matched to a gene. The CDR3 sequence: CASSLVLAGGEQYF. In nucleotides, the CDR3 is TGCGCCAGCAGCTTGGTTCTAGCGGGAGGCGAGCAGTACTTC.

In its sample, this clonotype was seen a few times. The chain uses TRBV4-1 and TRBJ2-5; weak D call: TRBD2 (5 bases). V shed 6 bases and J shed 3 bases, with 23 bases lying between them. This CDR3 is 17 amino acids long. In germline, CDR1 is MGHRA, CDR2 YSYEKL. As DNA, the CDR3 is TGCGCCAGCAGTGAGGGATACTCTTCAACTACCAAAGAGACCCAGTACTTC. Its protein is CASSEGYSSTTKETQYF.

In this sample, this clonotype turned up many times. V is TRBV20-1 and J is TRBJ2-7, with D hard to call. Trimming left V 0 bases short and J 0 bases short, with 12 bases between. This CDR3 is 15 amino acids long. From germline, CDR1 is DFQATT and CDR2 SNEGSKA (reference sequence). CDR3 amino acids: CSARDIEASSYEQYF. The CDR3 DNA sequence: TGCAGTGCTAGAGATATCGAGGCGAGCTCCTACGAGCAGTACTTC.

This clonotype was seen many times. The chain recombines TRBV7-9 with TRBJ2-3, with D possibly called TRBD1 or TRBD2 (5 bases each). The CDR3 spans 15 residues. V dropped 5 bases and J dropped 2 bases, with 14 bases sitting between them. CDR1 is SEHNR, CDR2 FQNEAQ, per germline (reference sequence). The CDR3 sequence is CASSPGPFPTDTQYF. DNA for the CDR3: TGTGCCAGCAGCCCGGGACCTTTCCCCACAGATACGCAGTATTTT.

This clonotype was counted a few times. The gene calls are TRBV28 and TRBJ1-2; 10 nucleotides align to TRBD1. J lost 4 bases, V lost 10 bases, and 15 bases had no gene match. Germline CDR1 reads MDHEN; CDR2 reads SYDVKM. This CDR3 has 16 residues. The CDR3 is CATKFSGTGDFYGYTF. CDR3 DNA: TGTGCCACCAAGTTCAGCGGGACAGGGGACTTCTATGGCTACACCTTC.

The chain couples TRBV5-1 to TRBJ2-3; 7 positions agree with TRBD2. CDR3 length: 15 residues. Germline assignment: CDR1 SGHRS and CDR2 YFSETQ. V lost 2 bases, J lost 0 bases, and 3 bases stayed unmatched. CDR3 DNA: TGCGCCAGCAGCTTCGTTAGCGGGAGCACAGATACGCAGTATTTT. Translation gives CASSFVSGSTDTQYF. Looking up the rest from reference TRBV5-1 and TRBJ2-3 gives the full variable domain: KAGVTQTPRYLIKTRGQQVTLSCSPISGHRSVSWYQQTPGQGLQFLFEYFSETQRNKGNFPGRFSGRQFSNSRSEMNVSTLELGDSALYLCASSFVSGSTDTQYFGPGTRLTVL.